This T cell receptor beta chain was identified during a study of T cell responses to AZD1222 COVID-19 vaccine. Points from the study as a whole: Reportedly, nearly half of unique spike TCRs recognized epitopes outside B.1.351/B.1.1.7 mutations. Clonal diversity may have been underestimated in mostly white British donors. Recipients of two AZD1222 doses showed rising Spike-specific TCR breadth and depth. There were vaccine-associated CD4 TCRs across spike, dominant at 160-218 and 743-854.

As to this clone: The antigen remains unidentified.

Sequencing used immunoSEQ multiplex PCR; TCRdb keeps in-frame clones, though not all of them. The data contain approximately 98,000 clones, about nine tenths of them singletons. The V gene end was trimmed by 4 bases and the J gene end by 1 base; junction bases not matched to a gene: 8. The CDR3 runs to 17 residues. Germline V CDR1 and CDR2: SGHTA, FQGTGA. The chain employs TRBV7-3 and TRBJ2-3; 10 bases align to TRBD2. The sequencing here drew on peripheral blood, taken on day 0 of MenACWY control vaccination. The clonotype was recovered from an adult in good health. The CDR3 coding sequence is TGTGCCAGCAGCTCATCTTCCGGGACTAGCGGCACAGATACGCAGTATTTT. Its protein is CASSSSSGTSGTDTQYF.